The present T cell receptor (beta chain) was sequenced within a study of Ad26.COV2.S vaccination and SARS-CoV-2 variants. Treatment meaning: roughly 19 received Ad26.COV2.S at low or high dose, single or two shots; 5 received placebo; per-sample allocation not given. Sampling took place 63 days after the first vaccine or placebo injection. Boston provided a donor who was an adult aged 18-55 years. Ad26.COV2.S expressed prefusion-stabilized spike from the original Wuhan strain. This CDR3 is 15 amino acids long. Trimming took 3 bases from V and 2 from J, leaving 8 bases between them. Looked up from germline, CDR1 is MNHEY and CDR2 is SMNVEV (reference sequence). This clone was detected a few times. Repertoires were generated with immunoSEQ multiplex PCR, while TCRdb's copy carries only in-frame clones and drops some. The data show approximately 420,000 clones, about nine tenths seen once.

The starting material was peripheral blood, obtained in a trial of Ad26.COV2.S vaccine versus placebo. This chain uses TRBV27 with TRBJ1-6, with D uncertain. This sequence was found in a person aged 18-65 years who received the Ad26.COV2.S COVID-19 vaccine or a placebo. The DNA of the CDR3 is TGTGCCAGCAGTTTTGGGCACCCCTATAATTCACCCCTCCACTTT. As protein: CASSFGHPYNSPLHF.